This is a list of T cell receptor beta chains from one sample in a study of T cells in Graves' hyperthyroidism and ophthalmopathy. In TCRdb, the multiplex PCR reads were re-called with MiXCR into one record per CDR3 protein. The sample contains approximately 350,000 distinct CDR3 sequences, approximately 14% of which appear only once. The sample taken for sequencing was blood. These receptors all come from a woman aged 55-70 years with Graves' ophthalmopathy. CDR3s include the opening cysteine and the closing phenylalanine or tryptophan.

J gene,V gene,CDR3 protein
TRBJ2-1,TRBV24-1,CATTGPSDEQFF
TRBJ2-7,TRBV7-9,CASGRTGRYEQYF
TRBJ1-2,TRBV28,CASSLMGRYGYTF
TRBJ1-3,TRBV12-5,CASGSLQGSGNTIYF
TRBJ2-7,TRBV5-5,CASSSYRLAGTSYEQYF
TRBJ2-7,TRBV5-1,CASSLTGAAYEQYF
TRBJ1-5,TRBV28,CASSYLLDISGGSQHF
TRBJ2-5,TRBV19,CASNPSGAETQYF
TRBJ2-3,TRBV2,CASSEPGASTDTQYF
TRBJ2-2,TRBV24-1,CATSISTGGDLDANTGELFF
TRBJ2-2,TRBV25-1,CASNGGTNTGELFF
TRBJ2-2,TRBV19,CASSLATGLTGELFF
TRBJ2-7,TRBV4-1,CASSQEAPVGRALYEQYF
TRBJ2-1,TRBV7-3,CASSLTPRGSGRTNEQFF
TRBJ1-3,TRBV28,CASRSSVQRDAIYF
TRBJ2-1,TRBV11-2,CASSRGRARGEQFF
TRBJ2-7,TRBV12-3/TRBV12-4,CASGGNFPEQYF
TRBJ2-1,TRBV9,CASSVEEVWDNEQFF
TRBJ2-3,TRBV20-1,CSAKAGESTDTQYF
TRBJ1-1,TRBV10-3,CATHHGQTMNTEAFF
TRBJ2-7,TRBV7-2,CASSLGLRYEQYF
TRBJ2-5,TRBV6-7,CASSSKLAGGEETQYF
TRBJ2-3,TRBV3-1,CASSQVPGRADTQYF
TRBJ2-3,TRBV2,CASSEGLAGGAYTQYF
TRBJ1-2,TRBV20-1,CSASPANYGYTF
TRBJ2-5,TRBV12-5,CASGSAKTQYF
TRBJ2-7,TRBV6-1,CASIQTGTGRYEQYF
TRBJ2-7,TRBV2,CASITYYEQYF
TRBJ1-4,TRBV7-8,CASSPDRGSEKLFF
TRBJ2-3,TRBV6-1,CASSVTLIGTDTQYF
TRBJ2-1,TRBV19,CASKVRATRGGDQFF
TRBJ2-1,TRBV12-3/TRBV12-4,CASSPGLAVQRGEQFF
TRBJ1-5,TRBV20-1,CSARVGTELYSNQPQHF
TRBJ2-1,TRBV27,CASTSLAGASYNEQFF
TRBJ2-7,TRBV27,CASSLSITGRPYEQYF
TRBJ2-7,TRBV5-1,CASSLETGGPYEQYF
TRBJ2-7,TRBV28,CASSLGRQGLHEQYF
TRBJ2-1,TRBV29-1,CSVEEVTAYNEQFF
TRBJ2-1,TRBV24-1,CATSDSDASSYNEQFF
TRBJ2-7,TRBV6-1,CASRSDRGLESSYEQYF